A single TCR beta chain is shown here with its context. The sample is drawn from a study of T cells in Graves' hyperthyroidism and ophthalmopathy. Amplification of TCR beta CDR3 regions was performed using RNA transcripts as template. Primed by the HTBI set, a first-round RT-PCR was run on the TCR CDR3. MiXCR was run by TCRdb on the multiplex PCR reads, yielding one entry per CDR3 protein. Among 490,000 or so distinct CDR3 sequences listed, 35% to 50% were seen once. Per germline, CDR1 SGHTA and CDR2 FQGNSA. V was pared by 5 bases and J by 3 bases, with 2 bases of the junction left unmatched. The CDR3 sequence is 14 residues long.

The chain links TRBV7-2 to TRBJ1-2; the match to TRBD1 covers 11 bases. This sequence originates from an adult woman with Graves' disease, either hyperthyroidism or ophthalmopathy (not recorded which). Material: peripheral blood or thyroid tissue (not recorded which). The CDR3 DNA sequence: TGTGCCAGCAGCCGGGACAGGGGGGACTATGGCTACACCTTC. This sequence encodes CASSRDRGDYGYTF.